What follows describes a single T cell receptor beta chain. In the authors' workflow: Scientists estimated how many nucleated cells there were by amplifying reference gene primers. This table comes from immunoSEQ multiplex PCR, and its TCRdb copy is limited to in-frame clones, with some not included. That table gives V, J and clone size, and the DNA gave D and trimming. The sample contains about 120,000 clones, about nine tenths of which appear only once. This CDR3 has 16 amino acids. Between the trimmed V and J ends, which lost 1 base and 3 bases, there was a span of 17 bases. Germline CDR1 is SQVTM and CDR2 is ANQGSEA. This sample was included in a study of blood T cell repertoires in COVID-19. Overall study: Italy, Spain and the United States were the sources of the convalescent and acute COVID-19 samples. T cells, B-cell-depleted T cells, or PBMCs supplied cDNA or gDNA.

This sequence was found in a human donor with active COVID-19. The donor label of this sample is uncertain. Material: peripheral blood. The chain is built from TRBV29-1 and TRBJ2-3, with TRBD2 as a possible D gene (6 bases). CDR3 in DNA: TGCAGCGTTGAAGGTGGGGACGTGGGAGGTACAGATACGCAGTATTTT. It translates to CSVEGGDVGGTDTQYF.